This TCR beta chain was sequenced for a study of T cells in Graves' hyperthyroidism and ophthalmopathy. Germline CDR1 is MNHNS and CDR2 is SASEGT. This CDR3 is 14 amino acids long. The V and J ends lost 5 bases and 1 base respectively, with 11 bases between them. Amplification of TCR beta CDR3 regions was performed using RNA transcripts as template. First-round RT-PCR targeting the TCR CDR3 was performed with the HTBI primer set. From the multiplex PCR reads, TCRdb called clonotypes with MiXCR, one entry per CDR3 protein. The data show about 570,000 distinct CDR3 sequences, about 15% seen once. Material: blood. This receptor was taken from a woman in her forties with Graves' hyperthyroidism. The gene calls are TRBV6-1 and TRBJ1-2; D not certain. CDR3 coding DNA: TGTGCCAGCAGTTCCGCTAATAATAACTATGGCTACACCTTC. Translated: CASSSANNNYGYTF.